This T cell receptor (beta chain) came from a study of T cell clones after liver transplantation (dated by TCRdb to about 2019). With respect to the entire study: Samples were obtained from ITN030ST, a randomized trial in which withdrawal of immunosuppression was attempted within 2 years of liver transplantation. Donor-reactive T cell clones were identified by TCRbeta sequencing after a pre-transplant mixed lymphocyte reaction and then tracked in post-transplant blood. As an antigen-independent comparator for the donor-reactive sequences, third party-reactive TCRbeta sequences from pre-transplant MLRs were identified as well. Of the eight recipients, three were HCV-positive, while the remaining recipients had been transplanted for non-autoimmune, non-viral indications. Subjects received no induction therapy and standard immunosuppression until randomization at 12-24 months post-transplant. To count as tolerant, a recipient had to stay completely off immunosuppression for at least one year without liver enzymes climbing beyond twice the upper limit of normal. Blood samples were collected pre-transplant, pre-randomization before withdrawal, and post-randomization after either complete withdrawal or failed withdrawal. The studied cohort comprised 8 liver transplant recipients, 3 classified as tolerant and 5 as non-tolerant.

Comment on this clone: Its antigen is currently not known. One base away there is no much larger clone; base qualities are not given.

Between the V and J ends, shortened by 3 bases and 5 bases respectively, the junction contains 5 bases. From cysteine to phenylalanine, the CDR3 is 12 amino acids long. This entry keeps only the CDR3 DNA: 36 bases, framed from base 1. According to the germline V gene, CDR1 reads MDHEN and CDR2 reads SYDVKM. Results the study describes overall, beyond this receptor: In two subjects, low numbers of available donor cells limited the measurable donor-reactive repertoire. A greater decline was seen for donor-reactive sequences than for third party-reactive sequences, suggesting partial antigen-specific deletion unrelated to withdrawal success. In 5 of 8 subjects, circulating donor-reactive CD4 TCRbeta sequences decreased significantly after transplant, regardless of tolerance or HCV status. Because allograft tissue specimens were not available, migration of donor-reactive T cells into the graft, rather than deletion, may have occurred. The conclusions were preliminary, being limited by small, heterogeneous patient numbers and by non-standardized post-transplant time points. Once repertoire turnover was taken into account, donor-reactive detection showed a significant reduction for CD4 in 7 of 8 subjects and for CD8 in 8 of 8.

Frozen genomic DNA underwent high-throughput TCRbeta CDR3 sequencing by immunoSEQ, including PCR amplification, mapping, bias correction and internal controls. The authors processed their data as follows. Only productive rearrangements were retained, with each unique TCRbeta sequence defined by its CDR3 nucleotide sequence together with its V and J gene. For classification of a sequence as donor-reactive, at least 5-fold expansion in CFSE-low cells relative to unstimulated pre-transplant cells and a frequency of at least 0.01% were required. Minimum frequency thresholds were set for each subject based on the unstimulated sample with the lowest template count, ensuring at least 90% detection power. Jensen-Shannon divergence between the top 1000 TCRbeta sequences after and before transplant was used to measure repertoire turnover. Changes in detection of donor-reactive sequences were assessed with two-sided Fisher's exact tests. This immuneACCESS table, as held by TCRdb, lists in-frame sequences with V and J called but not all clones. Of the missing ones, under half trace to an unresolved V gene in checked studies; the others have no known cause. Clone size and the V and J calls come from that table; the DNA yielded D and trimming. The sample yields some 11,000 clones; about 76% were counted once. The top ten clones comprise 24% of the sample.

Thawed unstimulated PBMCs were stained for CD3, CD4 and CD8 and FACS-sorted into CD3+CD4+ and CD3+CD8+ populations. Each of the 8 studied subjects was randomized to immunosuppression withdrawal. Genomic DNA was isolated with the Qiagen DNeasy Blood and Tissue Kit. The clonotype comes from a human patient who received a liver transplant. After a transplant, not all T cells may be the patient's own; some may come from the graft donor. The sequence joins TRBV28 to TRBJ1-5; the D gene is unclear. Sequencing was performed on CD4+ T cells from blood, taken roughly 30 months after liver transplant. In nucleotide form, the sequence is TGTGCCAGCAGTTTCAAAGATCAGCCCCAGCATTTT. Translated, this gives CASSFKDQPQHF.